This T cell receptor beta chain was obtained from a study of T cell responses to AZD1222 COVID-19 vaccine. Study observations and caveats: Dominant CD4 TCR responses targeted spike regions 160-218 and 743-854.

TCRdb's table, derived via immunoSEQ multiplex PCR, lists solely in-frame clones and lacks some. The sample contains under 140,000 clones, nearly 90% of which appear only once. In the case of this clone: Antigen: not known.

The CDR3 length is 14 residues. The germline CDR1 and CDR2 sequences are MNHEY and SMNVEV (reference sequence). Trimming at V came to 4 bases and at J to 4 bases, leaving 0 bases not matched to a gene. The origin of this receptor is an adult in good health. The specimen comprised peripheral blood, sampled on day 0 of AZD1222 vaccination. The chain joins TRBV27 to TRBJ2-2, with 10 bases aligning to TRBD2. In DNA form, the CDR3 reads TGTGCCAGCAGTTGGACTAGCGGCACCGGGGAGCTGTTTTTT. This gives the protein CASSWTSGTGELFF.